This note documents a single TCR beta chain sequence. Its target is unknown. Sample donors were healthy Caucasian individuals that came from Russia, aged about 6 to 100. Every donor gave approximately 10 milliliters of peripheral blood. Sample-barcoded 5' priming and a J-beta primer mix drove a second PCR of about 7 to 12 cycles. A template-switch adaptor that had 12 random nucleotides put a tag on each cDNA molecule. TCRdb itself ran the 5' RACE reads through MiXCR, one entry per CDR3 protein. The profile shows hundreds of thousands of distinct CDR3 sequences, 45% to 50% of them singletons. With 1 base removed from V and 7 bases from J, the gap between germline ends came to 14 bases. The V gene's germline CDR1 is SGHTA and CDR2 FQGTGA. The CDR3 sequence is 15 residues long. The sample originates from a study of blood T cells in healthy people across ages. Whole-study findings and limits: Per million T cells, TCR beta diversity dropped roughly linearly as age increased.

J is TRBJ2-1 and V is TRBV7-3; D perhaps matches TRBD2 (8 bases). The sequencing sample was made of blood. This sequence originates from a woman between 55 and 75 years old in good health. Here the CDR3 DNA reads TGTGCCAGCAGCTTAATGTTAGCGGGACAGAATGAGCAGTTCTTC. Its protein product is CASSLMLAGQNEQFF.